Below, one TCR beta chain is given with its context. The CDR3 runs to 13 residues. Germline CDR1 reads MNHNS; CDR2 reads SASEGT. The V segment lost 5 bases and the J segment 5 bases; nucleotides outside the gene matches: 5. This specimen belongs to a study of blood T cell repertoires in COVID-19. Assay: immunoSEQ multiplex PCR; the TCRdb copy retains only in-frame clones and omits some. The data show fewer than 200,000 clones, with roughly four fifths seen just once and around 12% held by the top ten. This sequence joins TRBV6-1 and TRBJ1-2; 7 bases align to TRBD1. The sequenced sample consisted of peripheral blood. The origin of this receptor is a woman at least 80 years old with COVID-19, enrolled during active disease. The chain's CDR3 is CASSQTGWYGYTF. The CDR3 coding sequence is TGTGCCAGCAGTCAGACAGGGTGGTATGGCTACACCTTC.